A single sample gave rise to the 22 T cell receptor beta chains below, sequenced in a study of T cell clones after liver transplantation. Using immunoSEQ multiplex PCR, the repertoire was profiled, and TCRdb retains in-frame clones only, with some absent. The data show over 60,000 clones, with about 80% seen just once and roughly 0.54% held by the top ten. The starting material was CD4+ T cells from blood, obtained before liver transplant. These receptors originate from a human donor who received a liver transplant.

This sequence joins TRBV7-9 and TRBJ2-5, with 9 bases lining up with TRBD2. J was trimmed by 4 bases and V by 8 bases; bases with no gene match: 5. The CDR3 loop spans 13 amino acids. The germline V gene encodes CDR1 SEHNR and CDR2 FQNEAQ (reference sequence). CDR3 DNA: TGTGCCAGCGGAAGACTAGCGGTAGAGACCCAGTACTTC. The encoded protein is CASGRLAVETQYF.

The J gene is TRBJ2-3, the V gene TRBV7-3; the match to TRBD1 covers 8 bases. Germline assignment: CDR1 SGHTA and CDR2 FQGTGA. This CDR3 is built from 17 residues. The V and J ends lost 2 bases and 0 bases, in that order; junction bases with no gene match: 7. CDR3 protein: CASSLGGQASSTDTQYF. The CDR3 bases are TGTGCCAGCAGCTTAGGGGGACAGGCCTCTAGCACAGATACGCAGTATTTT.

V usage is TRBV25-1 and J usage is TRBJ1-1; no clear D. CDR3 length: 12 residues. Germline V lookup: CDR1 MGHDK, CDR2 SYGVNS. Trimming left V 9 bases short and J 5 bases short, with 13 bases between. CDR3 protein: CASKGPRTEAFF. The CDR3 coding sequence is TGTGCCAGTAAAGGACCCCGAACTGAAGCTTTCTTT.

The chain carries TRBV10-1 and TRBJ1-3; D is possibly TRBD1 (5 bases). Germline-derived CDR1 and CDR2 are WNHNN and SYGVQD (reference sequence). V gave up 6 bases and J gave up 0 bases, with 12 bases separating them. The CDR3 contains 15 residues. The DNA for the CDR3 is TGCGCCAGCAGAGGACAAACTTCCTCTGGAAACACCATATATTTT. Its translation is CASRGQTSSGNTIYF.

The chain employs TRBV4-2 and TRBJ2-1, with a weak D call TRBD2 (5 bases). Trimming cost V 4 bases and J 0 bases, with 13 bases left between them. Germline lookup yields CDR1 LGHNA and CDR2 YNFKEQ. The CDR3 sequence is 16 residues long. The CDR3 DNA reads TGTGCCAGCAGCCGAGATATAGCGAGCTCCTACAATGAGCAGTTCTTC. Protein sequence: CASSRDIASSYNEQFF.

The chain combines TRBV7-3 with TRBJ2-3, with 7 positions matching TRBD1. V was pared by 3 bases and J by 3 bases, with 6 bases of the junction left unmatched. This CDR3 spans 15 amino acids. CDR1 and CDR2 from the germline V gene are SGHTA and FQGTGA. The CDR3 DNA sequence: TGTGCCAGCAGCTTGCAGGGGGACCCAACAGATACGCAGTATTTT. This sequence encodes CASSLQGDPTDTQYF. The complete variable domain, with remaining parts taken from reference TRBV7-3 and TRBJ2-3, reads GAGVSQTPSNKVTEKGKYVELRCDPISGHTALYWYRQSLGQGPEFLIYFQGTGAADDSGLPNDRFFAVRPEGSVSTLKIQRTERGDSAVYLCASSLQGDPTDTQYFGPGTRLTVL.

This clone was recorded only once. The rearrangement joins TRBV7-2 to TRBJ2-5; D may be TRBD2 (6 bases). The V end was cut by 5 bases, the J end by 5 bases, with 12 bases between. Germline CDR1 and CDR2: SGHTA and FQGNSA. The CDR3 runs 13 residues. CDR3 in amino acids: CASSAGLWETQYF. CDR3 sequence (DNA): TGTGCCAGCAGCGCGGGACTCTGGGAGACCCAGTACTTC.

V usage is TRBV5-1 and J usage is TRBJ1-1, with D unresolved. Trimming took 5 bases from V and 0 from J, leaving 11 bases between them. The CDR3 is 14 residues long. Germline CDR1 is SGHRS and CDR2 is YFSETQ. CDR3 residues: CASSYGPLNTEAFF. CDR3 in DNA: TGCGCCAGCAGTTATGGTCCACTGAACACTGAAGCTTTCTTT.

At least ten counts were recorded for this clone. The rearrangement uses TRBV2 and TRBJ2-7; TRBD1 aligns across 9 bases. CDR1 and CDR2 (germline): SNHLY, FYNNEI. V trimming: 2 bases; J trimming: 0 bases; junction bases outside the gene matches: 5. CDR3 length: 16 amino acids. CDR3 bases: TGTGCCAGCAGTGAATCCGGGACAGGGAGCTCCTACGAGCAGTACTTC. Translated, it gives CASSESGTGSSYEQYF.

This clone was counted a single time. The rearrangement joins TRBV5-5 to TRBJ1-3; the D is unclear. The V end was cut by 0 bases, the J end by 1 base, with 5 bases between. CDR1 is SGHKS, CDR2 YYEKEE, per germline (reference sequence). This CDR3 is 14 amino acids long. The CDR3 here is CASSLEGSGNTIYF. The DNA of the CDR3 is TGTGCCAGCAGCTTGGAGGGATCTGGAAACACCATATATTTT. The full variable domain, in which reference TRBV5-5 and TRBJ1-3 provide the parts outside the CDR3, is DAGVTQSPTHLIKTRGQQVTLRCSPISGHKSVSWYQQVLGQGPQFIFQYYEKEERGRGNFPDRFSARQFPNYSSELNVNALLLGDSALYLCASSLEGSGNTIYFGEGSWLTVV.

The chain joins TRBV18 to TRBJ1-4; D unresolved. Germline V CDR1 and CDR2: KGHSH, LQKENI. Trimming cost V 1 base and J 7 bases, with 16 bases left between them. The CDR3 has 16 amino acids. The CDR3 is CASSPRQSSSFEKLFF. DNA for the CDR3: TGTGCCAGCTCACCACGGCAAAGTTCCTCTTTTGAAAAACTGTTTTTT.

CDR3 region: CASSFNWMNTEAFF. CDR3 sequence (DNA): TGTGCCAGCAGCTTCAATTGGATGAACACTGAAGCTTTCTTT. The gene calls are TRBV11-2 and TRBJ1-1; D unclear. The CDR3 totals 14 residues. V lost 3 bases and J 0 bases, leaving 8 bases between the germline ends. CDR1 and CDR2 (germline): SGHAT, FQNNGV. The full variable domain, completed using reference TRBV11-2 and TRBJ1-1, is EAGVAQSPRYKIIEKRQSVAFWCNPISGHATLYWYQQILGQGPKLLIQFQNNGVVDDSQLPKDRFSAERLKGVDSTLKIQPAKLEDSAVYLCASSFNWMNTEAFFGQGTRLTVV.

The rearrangement links TRBV7-8 to TRBJ2-7, with D hard to call. The CDR3 contains 15 residues. Germline V CDR1 and CDR2: SGHVS, FQNEAQ. V dropped 1 base and J dropped 8 bases, with 18 bases sitting between them. CDR3 residues: CASSLVLYTQSQQYF. The CDR3 DNA sequence: TGTGCCAGCAGCTTAGTTTTGTATACTCAATCTCAGCAGTACTTC. Complete variable domain (other parts from reference TRBV7-8 and TRBJ2-7): GAGVSQSPRYKVAKRGQDVALRCDPISGHVSLFWYQQALGQGPEFLTYFQNEAQLDKSGLPSDRFFAERPEGSVSTLKIQRTQQEDSAVYLCASSLVLYTQSQQYFGPGTRLTVT.

The rearrangement uses TRBV6-5 and TRBJ2-7; 9 bases are shared with TRBD1. The CDR3 runs to 14 residues. Germline values: CDR1 MNHEY, CDR2 SVGAGI. Trimming cost V 5 bases and J 4 bases; bases outside gene matches: 6. The CDR3, as DNA: TGTGCCAGCAGTCGGGACAGGGTCCCATACGAGCAGTACTTC. Translating it yields CASSRDRVPYEQYF.

The genes are TRBV25-1 and TRBJ1-4; D is unresolved. The CDR3 totals 15 residues. Germline values: CDR1 MGHDK, CDR2 SYGVNS. Trimming shortened V by 1 base and J by 4 bases, and 10 bases separated the two germline ends. The CDR3 sequence is CASSESGRSNEKLFF. DNA for the CDR3: TGTGCCAGCAGTGAATCGGGCAGGAGTAATGAAAAACTGTTTTTT. Using reference TRBV25-1 and TRBJ1-4 for the parts outside the CDR3, the full variable domain is EADIYQTPRYLVIGTGKKITLECSQTMGHDKMYWYQQDPGMELHLIHYSYGVNSTEKGDLSSESTVSRIRTEHFPLTLESARPSHTSQYLCASSESGRSNEKLFFGSGTQLSVL.

The chain links TRBV7-7 to TRBJ2-7; D call uncertain. Germline CDR1 and CDR2: SSHAT and FNYEAQ (reference sequence). Trimming pared 1 base from V and 5 bases from J, leaving 6 bases between. The CDR3 contains 12 residues. The DNA of the CDR3 is TGTGCCAGCAGCTTAGGACTCCACGAGCAGTACTTC. Translated, it gives CASSLGLHEQYF. The variable domain in full, completed from reference TRBV7-7 and TRBJ2-7, reads GAGVSQSPRYKVTKRGQDVTLRCDPISSHATLYWYQQALGQGPEFLTYFNYEAQPDKSGLPSDRFSAERPEGSISTLTIQRTEQRDSAMYRCASSLGLHEQYFGPGTRLTVT.

The CDR3 region is CASRDLTGQPQHF. The DNA of the CDR3 is TGTGCCAGCAGGGACTTAACGGGTCAGCCCCAGCATTTT. V and J are TRBV6-6 and TRBJ1-5; D uncertain. V dropped 6 bases and J dropped 6 bases, with 12 bases sitting between them. Germline CDR1 MNHNY, CDR2 SVGAGI (reference sequence). The CDR3 is made up of 13 amino acids.

The V gene is TRBV19, the J gene TRBJ2-7, with 10 positions matching TRBD1. Trimming at V came to 3 bases and at J to 7 bases, leaving 12 bases not matched to a gene. The CDR3 has 16 residues. Germline-derived CDR1 and CDR2 are LNHDA and SQIVND (reference sequence). Here the CDR3 reads CASSIPSRQGAKEQYF. The CDR3 coding sequence is TGTGCCAGTAGTATTCCCTCTCGACAGGGGGCGAAAGAGCAGTACTTC. The entire variable domain, with the rest obtained from reference TRBV19 and TRBJ2-7, is as follows: DGGITQSPKYLFRKEGQNVTLSCEQNLNHDAMYWYRQDPGQGLRLIYYSQIVNDFQKGDIAEGYSVSREKKESFPLTVTSAQKNPTAFYLCASSIPSRQGAKEQYFGPGTRLTVT.

The rearrangement joins TRBV5-6 to TRBJ2-7; TRBD2 is a possible D gene (6 bases). This CDR3 contains 18 residues. V was shortened by 6 bases and J by 2 bases, with 27 bases between the two germline ends. CDR1 SGHDT and CDR2 YYEEEE come from the germline V gene. In nucleotides, the CDR3 is TGTGCCAGCACCGAGAGGTTCGGGCGGGGCCTAGAAACCTACGAGCAGTACTTC. Its translation is CASTERFGRGLETYEQYF.

CDR3 coding DNA: TGTGCCAGCAGCCAGAGGGGGGTGGCTAGCTCCCAAAACATTCAGTACTTC. Its translation is CASSQRGVASSQNIQYF. This chain links TRBV7-9 with TRBJ2-4; D may correspond to TRBD1 or TRBD2 (6 bases each). V gave up 5 bases and J gave up 5 bases, with 22 bases separating them. The germline gives CDR1 SEHNR, CDR2 FQNEAQ (reference sequence). The CDR3 runs 17 residues.

The chain carries TRBV28 and TRBJ2-7, with TRBD1 matching over 7 bases. CDR3 length equals 15 residues. With V trimmed by 1 base and J by 0 bases, 3 bases remained unmatched. Germline V CDR1 and CDR2: MDHEN, SYDVKM. The DNA of the CDR3 is TGTGCCAGCAGTTTATTAGGGGGCGCCTCCTACGAGCAGTACTTC. This gives the protein CASSLLGGASYEQYF.

This clone was found a few times. The CDR3 here is CASSLRPAGMNTEAFF. CDR3 nucleotides: TGTGCCAGCAGCTTGCGACCGGCTGGGATGAACACTGAAGCTTTCTTT. The rearrangement uses TRBV5-8 and TRBJ1-1; D remains unclear. Trimming stripped 1 base from V and 0 bases from J, with 13 bases between. Germline V gene data show CDR1 as SGHTS and CDR2 as YDEGEE. This CDR3 spans 16 amino acids. Full variable domain (outside the CDR3, taken from reference TRBV5-8 and TRBJ1-1): EAGVTQSPTHLIKTRGQQATLRCSPISGHTSVYWYQQALGLGLQFLLWYDEGEERNRGNFPPRFSGRQFPNYSSELNVNALELEDSALYLCASSLRPAGMNTEAFFGQGTRLTVV.